This T cell receptor (beta chain) was recorded in a study of immune evolution from preneoplasia to lung adenocarcinoma. V lost 4 bases and J 0 bases, leaving 3 bases between the germline ends. Germline V CDR1 and CDR2: SGHDT, YYEEEE. The CDR3 length is 12 residues. Here immunoSEQ multiplex PCR was the method, and the copy in TCRdb shows in-frame clones only, minus some. The data contain tens of thousands of clones, around 79% of them singletons. Each case's diagnosis was confirmed by two pathologists on H&E. The V call is TRBV5-6, the J call TRBJ2-3; D ambiguous. Sequencing input: FFPE invasive lung adenocarcinoma tissue. This TCR was recovered from a person in their sixties with lung adenocarcinoma. As DNA, the CDR3 is TGTGCCAGCAGCGGCAGCACAGATACGCAGTATTTT. Translation gives CASSGSTDTQYF.